The text below deals with one TCR beta chain. Antigen unknown. The data derive from a study of molecular identifiers for immune sequencing clone quantification. Overall study context: Four portions were sequenced after RNA from about 21,000 or 97,000 naive CD8 cells was split five ways in replicates. Study outcomes and limitations: Researchers reportedly could pick up spiked Jurkat TCR RNA from one cell mixed into 1 million or so naive cells. Effector cells had over 99% of their molecules in clones above 20 RNA copies, while naive cells had under 1%.

Making the bulk TCR libraries relied on previously described methods and listed TCR primers. TCRdb called the PCR reads again in MiXCR, with one record for every CDR3 protein. The data hold more than 550,000 distinct CDR3 sequences, with 25% observed a single time. The V and J ends lost 2 bases and 8 bases, in that order; junction bases with no gene match: 5. Germline CDR1 is MNHEY and CDR2 is SMNVEV (reference sequence). This CDR3 comprises 14 residues. Source material: naive CD8+ T cells from blood, with Jurkat cell RNA spiked in. Specified subset: FACS-sorted CD8+CD4-CCR7+CD45RA+ naive T cells. This chain uses TRBV27 with TRBJ1-4; 7 bases fit TRBD1. The source is a human donor in good health. Some libraries in this study had Jurkat cell RNA spiked in. CDR3 sequence: CASSLTGDREKLFF. The CDR3 DNA reads TGTGCCAGCAGTTTAACAGGGGATAGGGAAAAACTGTTTTTT.